Listed here are 19 T cell receptor beta chains from one sample, sequenced in a study of CD8 T cells in ankylosing spondylitis. TCRdb used MiXCR to reprocess the 5' RACE reads, holding one entry per CDR3 protein. The table records approximately 340,000 distinct CDR3 sequences, roughly 15% of them present only once. Specimen: blood, either unsorted or a sorted T cell fraction (not recorded which). Receptors were obtained from a male donor with ankylosing spondylitis or in good health (not recorded which).

The sample holds a few counts of this clonotype. The chain employs TRBV6-5 and TRBJ2-3, with TRBD2 matching over 7 bases. The germline gives CDR1 MNHEY, CDR2 SVGAGI. J was trimmed by 2 bases and V by 2 bases; bases with no gene match: 13. The CDR3 extends over 18 amino acids. The CDR3 loop is CASSYTLPRLANTDTQYF. The CDR3 DNA reads TGTGCCAGCAGTTACACTCTTCCCAGACTAGCCAACACAGATACGCAGTATTTT.

This clonotype occurred a few times. The chain joins TRBV12-3 or TRBV12-4 to TRBJ2-4, with D hard to call. Trimming pared 6 bases from V and 0 bases from J, leaving 9 bases between. The CDR3 sequence is 14 residues long. The CDR3 spells CASRREIAKNIQYF. In DNA, the CDR3 is TGTGCCAGCAGGCGTGAAATAGCCAAAAACATTCAGTACTTC.

In this sample, this clonotype turned up a few times. This chain links TRBV12-3 or TRBV12-4 with TRBJ2-7, with unresolved D. With 5 bases removed from V and 4 bases from J, the gap between germline ends came to 18 bases. The CDR3 length is 15 residues. CDR3 DNA sequence: TGTGCCAGCAGTATTTCCACCCCCGCGGCTTACGAGCAGTACTTC. This translates into CASSISTPAAYEQYF.

For this clonotype: Its ends do not fully match the called genes, so a read error is possible. This rearrangement joins TRBV20-1 to TRBJ2-5; perhaps TRBD1 as D (5 bases). The CDR3 loop spans 15 amino acids. Germline assignment: CDR1 DFQATT and CDR2 SNEGSKA (reference sequence). CDR3 amino acids: CCARDSGAGEETQYF. The DNA for the CDR3 is TGCTGTGCTAGAGATTCTGGGGCTGGGGAAGAGACCCAGTACTTC.

The chain uses TRBV25-1 and TRBJ2-1, with TRBD2 matching over 11 bases. The CDR3 is 14 amino acids. Germline V CDR1 and CDR2: MGHDK, SYGVNS. V trimming: 8 bases; J trimming: 7 bases; junction bases outside the gene matches: 7. Written as DNA, the CDR3 is TGTGCCAGCGTCCAGGTAGCGGGAGGGAATGAGCAGTTCTTC. This translates into CASVQVAGGNEQFF.

There are a few counts of this clonotype. The rearrangement uses TRBV27 and TRBJ2-7; TRBD1 is a possible D gene (6 bases). Germline lookup yields CDR1 MNHEY and CDR2 SMNVEV (reference sequence). The CDR3 sequence is 21 residues long. V was cut by 8 bases and J by 2 bases, with 37 bases left in between. CDR3 in amino acids: CASGAPNTKSGQIHLPYEQYF. The CDR3 DNA reads TGTGCCAGCGGAGCACCGAACACCAAGTCCGGACAGATCCACCTACCCTACGAGCAGTACTTC.

V usage is TRBV6-5 and J usage is TRBJ2-1; 11 nucleotides align to TRBD2. The CDR3 is 16 residues long. Germline values: CDR1 MNHEY, CDR2 SVGAGI. J was trimmed by 6 bases and V by 0 bases; bases with no gene match: 4. DNA for the CDR3: TGTGCCAGCAGTTACTCAGGTAGCGGGGGGGTCAATGAGCAGTTCTTC. Amino acid sequence: CASSYSGSGGVNEQFF.

This clonotype was seen a handful of times. The DNA for the CDR3 is TGTGCCAGCAGCTTAGCTGGGGACAAACTGTTTTTT. Its translation: CASSLAGDKLFF. The J gene is TRBJ1-4, the V gene TRBV7-9, with a possible D match to TRBD1 (5 bases). CDR1 and CDR2 from the germline V gene are SEHNR and FQNEAQ (reference sequence). The CDR3 extends over 12 amino acids. V was cut by 0 bases and J by 11 bases, with 7 bases left in between.

This clonotype has only a few counts. V gene TRBV9 combines with J gene TRBJ2-5, with D perhaps matching TRBD1 (6 bases). CDR1 is SGDLS, CDR2 YYNGEE, per germline. The CDR3 runs 16 residues. The germline V and J ends were trimmed by 0 bases and 2 bases, with 14 bases remaining between them. The CDR3 spells CASSVGIGTPQETQYF. CDR3 bases: TGTGCCAGCAGCGTAGGAATCGGGACACCGCAAGAGACCCAGTACTTC.

The chain joins TRBV30 to TRBJ2-6; D is tentatively TRBD1 or TRBD2 (5 bases each). Trimming cost V 3 bases and J 1 base, with 13 bases left between them. The CDR3 spans 16 residues. Germline V gene lookup returns CDR1 GTSNPN and CDR2 SVGIG (reference sequence). The CDR3 DNA is TGTGCCTGGAGCGAGGGGACCGCATCTGGGGCCAACGTCCTGACTTTC. Amino acids: CAWSEGTASGANVLTF.

In its sample, this clonotype was seen a few times. The CDR3 DNA reads TGTGCCAGCAGTTTCCTACACACCGGGGAGCTGTTTTTT. Amino acids: CASSFLHTGELFF. The V and J genes are TRBV12-3 or TRBV12-4 and TRBJ2-2; D not resolved. The V end lost 3 bases, the J end lost 3 bases, and 5 bases lay between the germline ends. CDR3 length: 13 residues.

This clonotype was observed a few times. V gene TRBV30 combines with J gene TRBJ2-5; D uncertain. The length of the CDR3 is 15 residues. Trimming shortened V by 1 base and J by 4 bases, and 16 bases separated the two germline ends. CDR1 GTSNPN and CDR2 SVGIG come from the germline V gene (reference sequence). The CDR3 bases are TGTGCCTGGAGTGGGCGGCTACCCAATAGAGAGACCCAGTACTTC. Translating gives CAWSGRLPNRETQYF.

This rearrangement joins TRBV5-1 to TRBJ2-7, with 7 positions matching TRBD1. The V segment lost 4 bases and the J segment 1 base; nucleotides outside the gene matches: 2. Germline V CDR1 and CDR2: SGHRS, YFSETQ. The CDR3 loop spans 13 amino acids. The CDR3 is CASSGGQSYEQYF. The CDR3 DNA reads TGCGCCAGCAGCGGGGGACAGTCCTACGAGCAGTACTTC.

The CDR3 region has the DNA TGTGCCAGCAGTTGGCCTGGGCGGGAGACCCAGTACTTC. This codes for CASSWPGRETQYF. The V call is TRBV12-3 or TRBV12-4, the J call TRBJ2-5; no definite D call. V was cut by 4 bases and J by 5 bases, with 11 bases left in between. The CDR3 loop spans 13 amino acids.

CDR3 loop: CASSPDRGNNVLTF. The CDR3, as DNA: TGTGCCAGCAGCCCGGACAGGGGCAACAACGTCCTGACTTTC. This chain uses TRBV7-8 with TRBJ2-6, with 9 bases that match TRBD1. The germline V gene has CDR1 SGHVS and CDR2 FQNEAQ. This CDR3 comprises 14 residues. Losses at the gene ends were 5 bases for V and 9 bases for J; bases not matched to a gene: 5. Supplemented by reference TRBV7-8 and TRBJ2-6, the full variable domain reads GAGVSQSPRYKVAKRGQDVALRCDPISGHVSLFWYQQALGQGPEFLTYFQNEAQLDKSGLPSDRFFAERPEGSVSTLKIQRTQQEDSAVYLCASSPDRGNNVLTFGAGSRLTVL.

In its sample, this clonotype was seen a few times. The V call is TRBV5-1, the J call TRBJ1-6, with 7 bases fitting TRBD1. Germline V lookup: CDR1 SGHRS, CDR2 YFSETQ. The J segment lost 7 bases and the V segment lost 6 bases, leaving 10 bases of the junction unmatched. The CDR3 runs 15 residues. CDR3 residues: CASKSYGQANSPLHF. Written as DNA, the CDR3 is TGCGCCAGCAAGTCATATGGACAGGCCAATTCACCCCTCCACTTT.

This clonotype has a handful of counts. The chain links TRBV19 to TRBJ2-1, with 8 bases identical to TRBD2. Germline CDR1 is LNHDA and CDR2 is SQIVND (reference sequence). The CDR3 is 15 residues long. Losses at the gene ends were 6 bases for V and 0 bases for J; bases not matched to a gene: 4. The CDR3 reads CASRTSANSYNEQFF. For the CDR3, the DNA is TGTGCCAGTAGGACTAGCGCGAACTCCTACAATGAGCAGTTCTTC.

Ten or more counts support this clonotype. V is TRBV27 and J is TRBJ1-5; D perhaps matches TRBD1 (6 bases). The germline CDR1 and CDR2 sequences are MNHEY and SMNVEV (reference sequence). This CDR3 contains 14 residues. With 5 bases removed from V and 4 bases from J, the gap between germline ends came to 12 bases. The CDR3 DNA is TGTGCCAGCAGTCGGACAGAAGGGAATCAGCCCCAGCATTTT. Protein: CASSRTEGNQPQHF.

This clonotype has a handful of counts. The J gene is TRBJ2-3, the V gene TRBV4-1; 7 bases agree with TRBD1. This CDR3 is 15 amino acids long. Per germline, CDR1 MGHRA and CDR2 YSYEKL. Trimming removed 2 bases from V and 1 base from J; junction bases left unmatched: 3. CDR3 sequence (DNA): TGCGCCAGCAGCCAAAATGACAGGGGCACAGATACGCAGTATTTT. This gives the protein CASSQNDRGTDTQYF.